This entry describes one TCR beta chain. Its matching antigen is unknown. Some clones are missing from TCRdb's copy, which holds only in-frame ones; the method was immunoSEQ multiplex PCR. Here the sample spans approximately 190,000 clones, roughly 84% being singletons. A roughly 120-subject validation cohort, separate from the approximately 670-subject first cohort, supplied the donors. The data stem from a study of cytomegalovirus exposure and HLA in healthy donors. Study-level points and caveats: Specificity of a few CMV-associated chains for CMV antigens was verified in vitro. The study labeled 150 to 200 TCR beta chains cytomegalovirus-associated. With high specificity and sensitivity, the classifier reportedly diagnosed cytomegalovirus status.

The sample was PBMCs. This clonotype originated in a young man in good health and CMV-seropositive.

The CDR3 loop is CASSSGTGRETQYF. The CDR3 nucleotides are TGTGCCAGCAGCTCCGGGACAGGGAGGGAGACCCAGTACTTC. The V and J genes are TRBV11-2 and TRBJ2-5; 9 nucleotides agree with TRBD1. V gave up 4 bases and J gave up 5 bases; unmatched junction bases: 5. CDR1 is SGHAT and CDR2 is FQNNGV in the germline V gene. The CDR3 totals 14 residues.